A single sample is the source of the 21 T cell receptor beta chains below, sequenced in a study of PD-1 blockade in classical Hodgkin lymphoma. Time point reported: cycle 4 day 1 (C4D1), after 5 to 7 weeks of nivolumab. With no exception, relapse followed autologous stem cell transplantation in all patients, and brentuximab vedotin exposure varied. Sequencing used immunoSEQ multiplex PCR; TCRdb keeps in-frame clones, though not all of them. The data contain 50,000 to 65,000 clones, roughly nine tenths of them singletons. Source: peripheral blood mononuclear cells (PBMCs), taken before the fourth cycle of nivolumab. These receptors were obtained from a human donor with classical Hodgkin lymphoma.

This clone was recorded only once. The gene calls are TRBV6-6 and TRBJ1-1; a possible D gene is TRBD1 (5 bases). This CDR3 has 15 amino acids. Germline CDR1 reads MNHNY; CDR2 reads SVGAGI (reference sequence). V lost 4 bases, J lost 0 bases, and 12 bases lay in between. CDR3 sequence: CASSSPAGVNTEAFF. CDR3 nucleotide sequence: TGTGCCAGCAGTTCGCCGGCGGGGGTGAACACTGAAGCTTTCTTT.

The rearrangement uses TRBV14 and TRBJ2-7; D is unclear. V lost 0 bases to trimming and J lost 4 bases, with 19 bases between them. Per the germline V gene, CDR1 is SGHDN and CDR2 is FVKESK. This CDR3 has 17 amino acids. The CDR3 bases are TGTGCCAGCAGCCAAGAAAGGGCGGACCTACTCGGGTACGAGCAGTACTTC. Its protein is CASSQERADLLGYEQYF.

The V gene is TRBV9, the J gene TRBJ2-3; 8 bases map to TRBD2. CDR1 SGDLS and CDR2 YYNGEE come from the germline V gene. The CDR3 extends over 13 amino acids. V lost 4 bases, J lost 4 bases, and 2 bases stayed unmatched. CDR3 sequence (DNA): TGTGCCAGCAGCACGGGAGGGGCAGATACGCAGTATTTT. It is translated as CASSTGGADTQYF.

This clone was found once. V gene TRBV5-6 combines with J gene TRBJ2-7; D call uncertain. In germline, CDR1 is SGHDT, CDR2 YYEEEE. CDR3 length equals 12 residues. V lost 4 bases, J lost 3 bases, and 8 bases lay in between. CDR3 amino acids: CASSVDVYEQYF. The CDR3 nucleotides are TGTGCCAGCAGCGTGGACGTCTACGAGCAGTACTTC.

The chain links TRBV30 to TRBJ1-1, with 7 nucleotides matching TRBD1. The CDR3 extends over 12 amino acids. Trimming at V came to 4 bases and at J to 8 bases, leaving 7 bases not matched to a gene. Per the germline V gene, CDR1 is GTSNPN and CDR2 is SVGIG (reference sequence). The CDR3 sequence: CAWTPDRAEAFF. The CDR3 DNA is TGTGCCTGGACACCCGACAGGGCCGAAGCTTTCTTT.

This clone occurred once. The genes are TRBV5-1 and TRBJ2-3; TRBD2 matches 8 bases. The germline V gene encodes CDR1 SGHRS and CDR2 YFSETQ. J lost 2 bases, V lost 1 base, and 3 bases had no gene match. The CDR3 consists of 15 residues. This CDR3 is CASSLPRGDTDTQYF. The CDR3 DNA sequence: TGCGCCAGCAGCTTGCCGCGGGGGGACACAGATACGCAGTATTTT.

The CDR3 sequence: CASSSGDPTGELFF. CDR3 nucleotide sequence: TGTGCCAGCAGTAGCGGGGACCCCACCGGGGAGCTGTTTTTT. V and J are TRBV6-1 and TRBJ2-2; TRBD2 aligns across 7 bases. This CDR3 is 14 amino acids long. J was trimmed by 4 bases and V by 5 bases; bases with no gene match: 4. Looked up from germline, CDR1 is MNHNS and CDR2 is SASEGT.

The chain links TRBV5-4 to TRBJ1-6, with D perhaps matching TRBD1 (5 bases). Germline CDR1 and CDR2: SGHNT and YYREEE (reference sequence). The V end was cut by 3 bases, the J end by 7 bases, with 17 bases between. This CDR3 spans 16 amino acids. Here the CDR3 reads CASSSLPGPVNSPLHF. CDR3 sequence (DNA): TGTGCCAGCAGCTCGCTCCCGGGACCTGTAAATTCACCCCTCCACTTT.

This clone was picked up one time. J is TRBJ2-2 and V is TRBV5-1, with 7 bases that match TRBD2. Germline V CDR1 and CDR2: SGHRS, YFSETQ. The CDR3 has 14 residues. V lost 3 bases and J lost 7; bases outside the gene matches: 6. The CDR3 DNA follows: TGCGCCAGCAGCTCAACTAGCGAGGGCGGGGAGCTGTTTTTT. Translated: CASSSTSEGGELFF.

Here the CDR3 reads CASSLLAGDQPQHF. For the CDR3, the DNA is TGTGCCAGCAGCTTATTAGCAGGGGATCAGCCCCAGCATTTT. The chain joins TRBV7-9 to TRBJ1-5, with a tentative D call TRBD1 (6 bases). The germline CDR1 and CDR2 sequences are SEHNR and FQNEAQ (reference sequence). The V end lost 2 bases, the J end lost 5 bases, and 10 bases lay between the germline ends. This CDR3 contains 14 residues. Drawing the rest from reference TRBV7-9 and TRBJ1-5, the complete variable domain is DTGVSQNPRHKITKRGQNVTFRCDPISEHNRLYWYRQTLGQGPEFLTYFQNEAQLEKSRLLSDRFSAERPKGSFSTLEIQRTEQGDSAMYLCASSLLAGDQPQHFGDGTRLSIL.

The chain uses TRBV6-4 and TRBJ1-1; the D gene is possibly TRBD1 (6 bases). V dropped 4 bases and J dropped 6 bases, with 12 bases sitting between them. The length of the CDR3 is 13 residues. Germline CDR1 is MRHNA and CDR2 is SNTAGT. The CDR3 here is CASSVGEGAEAFF. CDR3 sequence (DNA): TGTGCCAGCAGTGTGGGGGAGGGGGCTGAAGCTTTCTTT.

This chain connects TRBV9 to TRBJ1-4; 7 bases match TRBD1. V lost 3 bases and J lost 6; bases outside the gene matches: 5. Germline V lookup: CDR1 SGDLS, CDR2 YYNGEE. The CDR3 is made up of 14 amino acids. CDR3 sequence: CASSAPGQHEKLFF. CDR3 bases: TGTGCCAGCAGCGCCCCGGGACAGCATGAAAAACTGTTTTTT.

The V call is TRBV18, the J call TRBJ2-2, with D possibly TRBD1 on 5 matching bases. This CDR3 is 15 amino acids long. Germline assignment: CDR1 KGHSH and CDR2 LQKENI. The V end was cut by 1 base, the J end by 3 bases, with 9 bases between. The CDR3 loop reads CASSPLQGYTGELFF. The CDR3, as DNA: TGTGCCAGCTCACCACTGCAGGGATACACCGGGGAGCTGTTTTTT.

The genes are TRBV11-2 and TRBJ2-2; 7 nucleotides agree with TRBD1. V shed 10 bases and J 7 bases; nucleotides not matched to a gene: 9. The CDR3 runs to 13 residues. CDR1 and CDR2 (germline): SGHAT, FQNNGV. For the CDR3, the DNA is TGTGCCAACCAGGGGGTAATAGTCGGGGAGCTGTTTTTT. Translating it yields CANQGVIVGELFF.

The chain is built from TRBV30 and TRBJ1-3; D remains unclear. Deletions cut 8 bases from V and 0 bases from J, with 11 bases between. The germline CDR1 and CDR2 sequences are GTSNPN and SVGIG (reference sequence). The CDR3 length is 13 residues. Here the CDR3 reads CALYGSSGNTIYF. CDR3 coding DNA: TGTGCCCTCTACGGGAGCTCTGGAAACACCATATATTTT.

This rearrangement joins TRBV18 to TRBJ1-2; TRBD1 matches 8 bases. The CDR3 loop spans 15 amino acids. V was pared by 2 bases and J by 4 bases, with 6 bases of the junction left unmatched. Germline V gene data show CDR1 as KGHSH and CDR2 as LQKENI. CDR3 bases: TGTGCCAGCTCACCAGGGCAGGGGGCTACCTATGGCTACACCTTC. It is translated as CASSPGQGATYGYTF.

The J gene is TRBJ1-1, the V gene TRBV6-6; D gene uncertain. Germline V gives CDR1 MNHNY, CDR2 SVGAGI (reference sequence). This CDR3 is 11 amino acids long. V was shortened by 6 bases and J by 4 bases, with 6 bases between the two germline ends. CDR3 in amino acids: CASSQRTEAFF. The CDR3, as DNA: TGTGCCAGCAGCCAGCGCACTGAAGCTTTCTTT.

This clone was recorded once. The chain is built from TRBV6-5 and TRBJ1-2, with D maybe TRBD1 (5 bases). The V end was cut by 6 bases, the J end by 6 bases, with 17 bases between. The CDR3 covers 14 residues. Germline lookup yields CDR1 MNHEY and CDR2 SVGAGI. The CDR3 sequence: CASSLTGVTDGYTF. CDR3 coding DNA: TGTGCCAGCAGCCTCACAGGAGTTACGGATGGCTACACCTTC.

The chain recombines TRBV2 with TRBJ1-5, with TRBD1 as a possible D gene (6 bases). V shed 1 base and J shed 4 bases, with 11 bases lying between them. This CDR3 comprises 15 residues. Germline values: CDR1 SNHLY, CDR2 FYNNEI. The CDR3 loop is CASSEGWGQNQPQHF. CDR3 nucleotides: TGTGCCAGCAGTGAAGGGTGGGGGCAGAATCAGCCCCAGCATTTT.

The rearrangement links TRBV2 to TRBJ2-1; TRBD2 matches at 9 bases. Trimming at V came to 7 bases and at J to 16 bases, leaving 17 bases not matched to a gene. Germline loops: CDR1 SNHLY, CDR2 FYNNEI. This CDR3 is built from 14 residues. The chain's CDR3 is CASKGAAPSGVIFF. In nucleotides, the CDR3 is TGTGCCAGCAAAGGGGCGGCTCCTAGCGGGGTGATTTTCTTC.

The chain links TRBV10-1 to TRBJ2-2, with D maybe TRBD2 (6 bases). The CDR3 covers 15 residues. Per the germline V gene, CDR1 is WNHNN and CDR2 is SYGVQD (reference sequence). The germline V and J ends were trimmed by 6 bases and 4 bases, with 15 bases remaining between them. CDR3 amino acids: CASREGGAGTGELFF. In nucleotides, the CDR3 is TGCGCCAGCAGAGAAGGCGGGGCGGGCACCGGGGAGCTGTTTTTT.